Listed here is a single T cell receptor (beta chain). What it recognizes is unknown. Sequencing was performed with immunoSEQ multiplex PCR; in TCRdb, only in-frame clones are kept and a portion is missing. The sample holds some 140,000 clones, over 85% seen once. The sample comes from a study of T cell responses to AZD1222 COVID-19 vaccine. The overall study: The study pooled second doses at about 4 or about 12 weeks.

Study results and caveats: None of the repertoires were sampled until the peak T cell response had passed. Clonal diversity may have been underestimated, and the donors were mostly white British, with more females than males. Spike as a whole was targeted by vaccine-associated CD4 TCRs, dominant at 160-218 and 743-854.

This CDR3 region has 14 residues. Looked up from germline, CDR1 is SQVTM and CDR2 is ANQGSEA. The V gene end was trimmed by 7 bases and the J gene end by 5 bases; junction bases not matched to a gene: 12. The source material was peripheral blood, sampled on day 0 of AZD1222 vaccination. The chain couples TRBV29-1 to TRBJ1-1; TRBD1 aligns across 8 bases. This sequence originates from an adult in good health. CDR3 loop: CSGGTGPVGTEAFF. CDR3 sequence (DNA): TGCAGCGGGGGGACAGGTCCCGTGGGAACTGAAGCTTTCTTT. Based on the CDR3 plus reference TRBV29-1 and TRBJ1-1, the full variable domain is SAVISQKPSRDICQRGTSLTIQCQVDSQVTMMFWYRQQPGQSLTLIATANQGSEATYESGFVIDKFPISRPNLTFSTLTVSNMSPEDSSIYLCSGGTGPVGTEAFFGQGTRLTVV.